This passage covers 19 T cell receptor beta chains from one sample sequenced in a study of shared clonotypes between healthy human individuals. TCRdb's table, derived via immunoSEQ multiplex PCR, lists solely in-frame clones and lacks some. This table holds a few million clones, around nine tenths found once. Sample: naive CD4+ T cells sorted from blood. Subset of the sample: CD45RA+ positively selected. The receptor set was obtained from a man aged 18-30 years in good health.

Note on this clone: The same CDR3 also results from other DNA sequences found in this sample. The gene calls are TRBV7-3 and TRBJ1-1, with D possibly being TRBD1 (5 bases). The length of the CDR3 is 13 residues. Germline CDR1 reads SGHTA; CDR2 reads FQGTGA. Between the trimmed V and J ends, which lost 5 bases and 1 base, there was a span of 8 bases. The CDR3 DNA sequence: TGTGCCAGCAGCCAAACAGGGAACACTGAAGCTTTCTTT. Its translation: CASSQTGNTEAFF. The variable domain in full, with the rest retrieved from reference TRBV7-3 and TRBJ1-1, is GAGVSQTPSNKVTEKGKYVELRCDPISGHTALYWYRQSLGQGPEFLIYFQGTGAADDSGLPNDRFFAVRPEGSVSTLKIQRTERGDSAVYLCASSQTGNTEAFFGQGTRLTVV.

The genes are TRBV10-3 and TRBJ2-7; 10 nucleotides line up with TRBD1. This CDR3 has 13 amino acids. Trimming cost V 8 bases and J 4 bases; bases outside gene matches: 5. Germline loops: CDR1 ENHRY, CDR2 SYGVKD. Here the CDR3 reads CAILPGQGYEQYF. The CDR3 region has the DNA TGTGCCATCCTACCGGGACAGGGGTACGAGCAGTACTTC.

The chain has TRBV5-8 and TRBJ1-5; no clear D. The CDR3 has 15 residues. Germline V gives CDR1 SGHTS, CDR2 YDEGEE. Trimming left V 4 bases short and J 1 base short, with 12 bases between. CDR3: CASSPGRKSNQPQHF. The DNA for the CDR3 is TGTGCCAGCAGCCCAGGCAGGAAGAGCAATCAGCCCCAGCATTTT. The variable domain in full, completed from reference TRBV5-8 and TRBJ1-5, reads EAGVTQSPTHLIKTRGQQATLRCSPISGHTSVYWYQQALGLGLQFLLWYDEGEERNRGNFPPRFSGRQFPNYSSELNVNALELEDSALYLCASSPGRKSNQPQHFGDGTRLSIL.

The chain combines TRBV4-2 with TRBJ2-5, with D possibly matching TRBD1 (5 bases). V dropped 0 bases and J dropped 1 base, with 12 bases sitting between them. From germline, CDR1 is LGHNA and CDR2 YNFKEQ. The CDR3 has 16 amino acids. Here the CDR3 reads CASSQDHPQGQETQYF. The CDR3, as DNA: TGTGCCAGCAGCCAAGATCACCCGCAGGGCCAAGAGACCCAGTACTTC.

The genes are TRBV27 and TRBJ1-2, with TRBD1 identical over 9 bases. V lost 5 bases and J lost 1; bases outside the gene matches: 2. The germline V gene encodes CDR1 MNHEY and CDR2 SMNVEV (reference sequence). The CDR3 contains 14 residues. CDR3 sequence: CASSKGQGNYGYTF. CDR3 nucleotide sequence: TGTGCCAGCAGTAAGGGACAGGGTAACTATGGCTACACCTTC.

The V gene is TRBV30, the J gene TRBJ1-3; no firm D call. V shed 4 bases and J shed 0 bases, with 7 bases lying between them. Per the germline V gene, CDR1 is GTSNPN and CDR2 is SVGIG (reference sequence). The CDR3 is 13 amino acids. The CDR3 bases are TGTGCCTGGACCCCGGCCTCTGGAAACACCATATATTTT. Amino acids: CAWTPASGNTIYF.

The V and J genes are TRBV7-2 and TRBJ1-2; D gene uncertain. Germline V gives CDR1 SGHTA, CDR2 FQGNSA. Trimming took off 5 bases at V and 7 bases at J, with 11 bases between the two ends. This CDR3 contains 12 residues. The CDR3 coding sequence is TGTGCCAGCAGCATATTACTCGGTGGCTACACCTTC. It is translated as CASSILLGGYTF.

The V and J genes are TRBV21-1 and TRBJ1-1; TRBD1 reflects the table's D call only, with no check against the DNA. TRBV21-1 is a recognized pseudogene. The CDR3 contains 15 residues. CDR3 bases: TGTGCCAGCAGCAAGACGCTCGACAGGGCTCCTGAAGCTTTCTTT. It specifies CASSKTLDRAPEAFF.

The CDR3 sequence is CASSYRVNTGELFF. In DNA form, the CDR3 reads TGTGCCAGCAGTTACCGAGTGAACACCGGGGAGCTGTTTTTT. The J gene is TRBJ2-2, the V gene TRBV6-5; unclear D gene. CDR3 size: 14 residues. V dropped 2 bases and J dropped 1 base, with 5 bases sitting between them. CDR1 and CDR2 from the germline V gene are MNHEY and SVGAGI.

The DNA of the CDR3 is TGTGCCAGCAGCGGGCCGGACAGGGGGCGACCCTACGAGCAGTACTTC. Translating it yields CASSGPDRGRPYEQYF. The rearrangement joins TRBV5-4 to TRBJ2-7; 11 positions agree with TRBD1. Germline values: CDR1 SGHNT, CDR2 YYREEE (reference sequence). The V and J ends lost 4 bases and 2 bases, in that order; junction bases with no gene match: 8. CDR3 size: 16 residues.

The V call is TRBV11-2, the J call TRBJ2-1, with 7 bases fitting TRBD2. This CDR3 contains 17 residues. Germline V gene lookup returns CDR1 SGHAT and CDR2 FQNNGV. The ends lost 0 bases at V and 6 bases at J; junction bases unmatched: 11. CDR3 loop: CASSLDPSGKRSNEQFF. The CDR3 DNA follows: TGTGCCAGCAGCTTAGATCCCAGCGGGAAACGGAGCAATGAGCAGTTCTTC.

This CDR3 reads CASSLNPGDETQYF. Here the CDR3 DNA reads TGTGCCAGCAGCTTGAATCCAGGGGACGAGACCCAGTACTTC. The J gene is TRBJ2-5, the V gene TRBV5-6, with D possibly TRBD1 on 6 matching bases. The CDR3 is 14 amino acids. Germline V gives CDR1 SGHDT, CDR2 YYEEEE. Between the trimmed V and J ends, which lost 1 base and 5 bases, there was a span of 12 bases.

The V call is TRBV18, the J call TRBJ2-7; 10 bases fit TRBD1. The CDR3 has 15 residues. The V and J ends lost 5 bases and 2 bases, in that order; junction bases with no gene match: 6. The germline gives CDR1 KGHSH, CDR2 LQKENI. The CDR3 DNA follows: TGTGCCAGCTCAGCCTCGACAGGGGGCACCTACGAGCAGTACTTC. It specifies CASSASTGGTYEQYF.

For the CDR3, the DNA is TGCGCCAGCAGCCAAGCTAGCGGGCGGGAGTACGAGACCCAGTACTTC. Its protein is CASSQASGREYETQYF. The chain joins TRBV4-1 to TRBJ2-5; TRBD2 matches 8 bases. Germline CDR1 MGHRA, CDR2 YSYEKL. The CDR3 runs to 16 residues. Germline trimming cut 1 base from V and 5 bases from J; bases unmatched to any gene: 9.

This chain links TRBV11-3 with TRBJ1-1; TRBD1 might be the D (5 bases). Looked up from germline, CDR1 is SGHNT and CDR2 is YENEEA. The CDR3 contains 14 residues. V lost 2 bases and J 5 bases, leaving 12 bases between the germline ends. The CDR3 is CASSLQGGETEAFF. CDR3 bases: TGTGCCAGCAGCTTACAGGGAGGAGAAACTGAAGCTTTCTTT.

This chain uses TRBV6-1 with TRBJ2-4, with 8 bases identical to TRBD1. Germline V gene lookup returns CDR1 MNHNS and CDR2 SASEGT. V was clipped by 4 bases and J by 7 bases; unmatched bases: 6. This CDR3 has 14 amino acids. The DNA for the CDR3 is TGTGCCAGCAGTGCCCCGGACAGGGTCAACATTCAGTACTTC. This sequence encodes CASSAPDRVNIQYF.

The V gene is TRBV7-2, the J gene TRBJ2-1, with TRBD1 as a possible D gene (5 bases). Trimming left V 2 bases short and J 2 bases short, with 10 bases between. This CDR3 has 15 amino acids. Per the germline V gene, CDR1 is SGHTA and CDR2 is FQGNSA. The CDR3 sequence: CASSLRGGAYNEQFF. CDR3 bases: TGTGCCAGCAGCTTAAGGGGCGGCGCCTACAATGAGCAGTTCTTC.

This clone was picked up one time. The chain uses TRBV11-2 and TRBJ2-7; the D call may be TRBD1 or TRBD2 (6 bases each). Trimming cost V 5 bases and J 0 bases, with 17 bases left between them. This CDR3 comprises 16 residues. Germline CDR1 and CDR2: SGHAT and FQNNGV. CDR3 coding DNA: TGTGCCAGCAGCCCCCGGGGGAACAGGGACTCCTACGAGCAGTACTTC. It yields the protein CASSPRGNRDSYEQYF.

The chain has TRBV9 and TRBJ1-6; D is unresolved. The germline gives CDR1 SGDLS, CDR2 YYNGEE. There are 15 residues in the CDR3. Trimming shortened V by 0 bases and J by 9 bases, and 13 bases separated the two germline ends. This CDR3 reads CASSVGLHPSSPLHF. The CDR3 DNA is TGTGCCAGCAGCGTAGGGCTACACCCTAGTTCACCCCTCCACTTT.